Below, 3 T cell receptor beta chains from the same sample are listed, as sequenced in a study of blood T cell repertoires in COVID-19. Measured with immunoSEQ multiplex PCR; TCRdb has only the in-frame clones, and not every one. The sample gives 200,000 to 300,000 clones, approximately 88% of which show up once; 0.95% to 1.5% is in the top ten. What was sequenced was PBMCs or T cells enriched from blood (not recorded which). The receptors stem from a woman aged 40 to 50 with acute COVID-19.

This chain joins TRBV27 and TRBJ1-3, with D unresolved. In germline, CDR1 is MNHEY, CDR2 SMNVEV (reference sequence). Trimming shortened V by 5 bases and J by 1 base, and 12 bases separated the two germline ends. This CDR3 is 15 amino acids long. CDR3 in amino acids: CASSRTPRSGNTIYF. The CDR3 nucleotides read TGTGCCAGCAGTCGAACGCCTAGATCTGGAAACACCATATATTTT.

The chain recombines TRBV6-2 or TRBV6-3 with TRBJ1-2, with D hard to call. V lost 2 bases and J 1 base, leaving 20 bases between the germline ends. Germline CDR1 and CDR2: MNHEY and SVGEGT. This CDR3 contains 18 residues. The CDR3, as DNA: TGTGCCAGCAGTTACGCACGAGAATTACAGATTGTTAACTATGGCTACACCTTC. Protein product: CASSYARELQIVNYGYTF.

The rearrangement joins TRBV2 to TRBJ1-3, with TRBD1 identical over 8 bases. Germline lookup yields CDR1 SNHLY and CDR2 FYNNEI. The V segment lost 4 bases and the J segment 6 bases; nucleotides outside the gene matches: 11. This CDR3 spans 16 amino acids. The DNA of the CDR3 is TGTGCCAGCAGTGGGGCAAGGACAGGGAATGCAAACACCATATATTTT. Translated: CASSGARTGNANTIYF.